What follows are 12 T cell receptor beta chains derived from one specimen sequenced in a study of blood T cell repertoires in COVID-19 (dated by TCRdb to 2019 to 2021). The library was built by means of the immunoSEQ multiplex PCR assay. TCRdb limited this immuneACCESS table to in-frame rearrangements with V and J called. A share of clones is missing; checked studies link under half to unresolved V genes, and the rest is unexplained. The sample yields about 110,000 clones; less than 85% were counted once. About 4.1% of the sample belongs to the ten largest clones. Sequenced material: peripheral blood. The receptors shown here come from a human donor in a cohort sampled during active or convalescent COVID-19.

This clone was counted a few times. The chain uses TRBV18 and TRBJ2-7, with TRBD1 as a possible D gene (5 bases). CDR1 is KGHSH and CDR2 is LQKENI in the germline V gene. This CDR3 is 14 amino acids long. Trimming stripped 3 bases from V and 2 bases from J, with 11 bases between. The CDR3 region is CASSPRPGPYEQYF. For the CDR3, the DNA is TGTGCCAGCTCACCTCGCCCAGGGCCCTACGAGCAGTACTTC.

This clone was picked up a small number of times. The chain joins TRBV6-6 to TRBJ2-5; tentatively, D is TRBD2 (6 bases). Trimming pared 5 bases from V and 4 bases from J, leaving 14 bases between. Germline V gives CDR1 MNHNY, CDR2 SVGAGI (reference sequence). The CDR3 contains 14 residues. CDR3 protein: CASSTFQGGETQYF. Here the CDR3 DNA reads TGTGCCAGCAGTACCTTCCAGGGAGGAGAGACCCAGTACTTC.

V usage is TRBV19 and J usage is TRBJ1-1; the D gene is possibly TRBD1 (6 bases). CDR3 length equals 14 residues. Germline lookup yields CDR1 LNHDA and CDR2 SQIVND (reference sequence). V shed 9 bases and J shed 2 bases, with 16 bases lying between them. The CDR3 DNA follows: TGTGCCAGCTGCCTCGGGGGGCCCAACACTGAAGCTTTCTTT. Amino acid sequence: CASCLGGPNTEAFF.

This rearrangement joins TRBV27 to TRBJ1-1; 9 nucleotides match TRBD1. Per germline, CDR1 MNHEY and CDR2 SMNVEV (reference sequence). The CDR3 covers 16 residues. The junction had 12 bases not matched to a gene; V was cut back by 6 bases and J by 4 bases. The DNA for the CDR3 is TGTGCCAGCAGCCCCATCGGGACAGGGTGGAGCACTGAAGCTTTCTTT. Amino acids: CASSPIGTGWSTEAFF.

This clone was seen a single time. The chain combines TRBV5-1 with TRBJ2-2; 9 nucleotides align to TRBD1. CDR3 size: 14 residues. Germline trimming cut 4 bases from V and 7 bases from J; bases unmatched to any gene: 5. CDR1 and CDR2 (germline): SGHRS, YFSETQ. This CDR3 is CASSPGQGVGELFF. The CDR3 DNA reads as TGCGCCAGCAGCCCGGGACAGGGAGTCGGGGAGCTGTTTTTT.

This clone was observed a single time. Here the CDR3 reads CAWNRGLAGGPREEQYF. Written as DNA, the CDR3 is TGTGCCTGGAACAGGGGGCTAGCGGGAGGGCCGAGGGAAGAGCAGTACTTC. The V gene is TRBV30, the J gene TRBJ2-7, with 12 bases that match TRBD2. This CDR3 comprises 17 residues. J lost 7 bases, V lost 4 bases, and 17 bases had no gene match. From germline, CDR1 is GTSNPN and CDR2 SVGIG (reference sequence).

This clone was counted a single time. This chain uses TRBV7-2 with TRBJ2-7; D ambiguous. The V gene's germline CDR1 is SGHTA and CDR2 FQGNSA. V lost 5 bases and J lost 7, with 9 bases in between. CDR3 length: 11 amino acids. The CDR3 coding sequence is TGTGCCAGCAGCCACGGTTTGGAGCAGTACTTC. Translation: CASSHGLEQYF.

This sequence joins TRBV4-3 and TRBJ1-6; 8 bases are a match to TRBD1. Germline V gives CDR1 LGHNA, CDR2 YSLEER. V trimming: 6 bases; J trimming: 5 bases; junction bases outside the gene matches: 12. The CDR3 has 17 residues. As DNA, the CDR3 is TGCGCCAGCAGTCATTGGTCGTCGGACAGGGATAATTCACCCCTCCACTTT. Amino acid sequence: CASSHWSSDRDNSPLHF.

This chain uses TRBV11-3 with TRBJ2-2; 8 bases align to TRBD1. This CDR3 contains 15 residues. The V gene's germline CDR1 is SGHNT and CDR2 YENEEA. The V and J ends lost 4 bases and 9 bases, in that order; junction bases with no gene match: 10. In DNA form, the CDR3 reads TGTGCCAGCAGCTGGAGGACAGGGAGCCGGTGGGAGCTGTTTTTT. This encodes CASSWRTGSRWELFF.

V and J are TRBV5-1 and TRBJ2-2, with 11 bases that match TRBD2. The V gene's germline CDR1 is SGHRS and CDR2 YFSETQ. CDR3 size: 16 residues. The ends lost 5 bases at V and 2 bases at J; junction bases unmatched: 5. The CDR3 DNA is TGCGCCAGCAGGCTAGCGGGAGGCCTAAACACCGGGGAGCTGTTTTTT. Translating gives CASRLAGGLNTGELFF.

The chain has TRBV28 and TRBJ1-1; tentative D call: TRBD1 (5 bases). Germline values: CDR1 MDHEN, CDR2 SYDVKM. This CDR3 region has 15 residues. V lost 5 bases and J lost 5, with 18 bases in between. CDR3 coding DNA: TGTGCCAGCAGTGGTTCGGACACCTTCGGGACTGAAGCTTTCTTT. This codes for CASSGSDTFGTEAFF.

The CDR3 sequence: CASSPRAGGSAEAFF. CDR3 bases: TGTGCCAGCAGCCCACGGGCAGGGGGGTCCGCTGAAGCTTTCTTT. The genes are TRBV14 and TRBJ1-1; 7 bases match TRBD1. The V and J ends lost 4 bases and 6 bases, in that order; junction bases with no gene match: 11. The CDR3 runs to 15 residues. CDR1 and CDR2 (germline): SGHDN, FVKESK.